This T cell receptor (beta chain) was profiled in a study of a mutant IDH1 vaccine in newly diagnosed glioma. Study-wide background: Commencement of vaccination occurred 4-6 weeks following radiotherapy alone, or concurrently with temozolomide cycles.

Turning to this clone: The antigen remains unidentified.

The CDR3 is 11 residues long. Trimming took 6 bases from V and 4 from J, leaving 7 bases between them. Germline V lookup: CDR1 LNHDA, CDR2 SQIVND (reference sequence). The time point was: week 11, during vaccination. Vaccine doses each comprised 300 ug of mutant IDH1 20-mer peptide, with topical imiquimod. Only in-frame clones appear in the TCRdb table, and some are missing; sequencing was by immunoSEQ multiplex PCR. The sample lists 120,000 or so clones; just under 80% were seen once. The source material was PBMCs, sampled from a glioma patient whose treatment included an IDH1 peptide vaccine. The V and J genes are TRBV19 and TRBJ2-7, with D perhaps matching TRBD1 or TRBD2 (5 bases each). This clonotype was obtained from a man aged 35 to 55 with glioma. DNA for the CDR3: TGTGCCAGTAGCGGGGCGTACGAGCAGTACTTC. This sequence encodes CASSGAYEQYF.